One TCR beta chain is described in this entry. The CDR3 has 12 residues. The germline V gene has CDR1 SGHNT and CDR2 YENEEA. V was pared by 3 bases and J by 5 bases, with 6 bases between. This entry is derived from a study of blood T cell repertoires in COVID-19. Overall study context: Acute and convalescent COVID-19 specimens originated in the United States, Italy and Spain. From T cells, B-cell-depleted T cells, or PBMCs came the material, which was cDNA or gDNA.

In the study's own analysis: From reference gene primer amplification, estimates of nucleated cell counts were derived. Clones were sequenced by immunoSEQ multiplex PCR, and TCRdb holds only the in-frame ones, with some missing. The D gene and trimming were derived from the DNA, and the V and J assignments and clone size from that table. The top ten hold 7% to 10% of the sample, which has fewer than 70,000 clones, around 86% seen once. This chain connects TRBV11-3 to TRBJ2-3; TRBD2 might be the D (5 bases). This sequence was found in a man between 45 and 60 years old with active COVID-19. Sequencing input: peripheral blood. CDR3 sequence: CASSFGGDTQYF. In nucleotides, the CDR3 is TGTGCCAGCAGCTTTGGAGGAGATACGCAGTATTTT.